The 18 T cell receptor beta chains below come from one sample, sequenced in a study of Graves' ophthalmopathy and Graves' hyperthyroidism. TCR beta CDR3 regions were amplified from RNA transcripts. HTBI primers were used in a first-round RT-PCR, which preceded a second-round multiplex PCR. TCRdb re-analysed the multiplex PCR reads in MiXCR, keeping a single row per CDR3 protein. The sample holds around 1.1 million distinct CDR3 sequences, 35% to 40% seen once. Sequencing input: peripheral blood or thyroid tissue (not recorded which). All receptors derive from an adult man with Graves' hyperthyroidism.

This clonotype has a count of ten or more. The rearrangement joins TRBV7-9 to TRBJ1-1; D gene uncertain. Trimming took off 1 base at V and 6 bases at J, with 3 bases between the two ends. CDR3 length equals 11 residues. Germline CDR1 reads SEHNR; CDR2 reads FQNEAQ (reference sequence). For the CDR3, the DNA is TGTGCCAGCAGCTTAGTCGCTGAAGCTTTCTTT. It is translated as CASSLVAEAFF.

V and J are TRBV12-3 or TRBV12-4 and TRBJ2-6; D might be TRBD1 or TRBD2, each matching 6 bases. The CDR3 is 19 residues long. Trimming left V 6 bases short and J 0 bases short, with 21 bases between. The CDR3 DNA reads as TGTGCCAGCAGGGACTGGGGGGCGGATGGTGGCTCTGGGGCCAACGTCCTGACTTTC. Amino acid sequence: CASRDWGADGGSGANVLTF.

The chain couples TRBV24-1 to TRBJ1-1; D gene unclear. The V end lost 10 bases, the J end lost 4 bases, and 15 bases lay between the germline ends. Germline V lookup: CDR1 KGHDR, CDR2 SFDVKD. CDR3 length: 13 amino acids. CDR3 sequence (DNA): TGTGCCACGGCCATGGGTGGGGTCACTGAAGCTTTCTTT. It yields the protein CATAMGGVTEAFF.

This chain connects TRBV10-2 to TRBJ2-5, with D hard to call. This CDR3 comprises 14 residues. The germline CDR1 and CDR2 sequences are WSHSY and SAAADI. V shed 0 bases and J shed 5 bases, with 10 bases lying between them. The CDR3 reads CASSESFGGETQYF. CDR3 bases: TGCGCCAGCAGTGAGTCTTTCGGTGGGGAGACCCAGTACTTC.

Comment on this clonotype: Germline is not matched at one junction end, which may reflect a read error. This CDR3 is CAGSQKAVGEAYF. The CDR3, as DNA: TGTGCCGGCAGCCAAAAAGCTGTAGGAGAGGCTTACTTT. The V call is TRBV14, the J call TRBJ1-1, with D uncertain. Germline V gene sequence: CDR1 SGHDN, CDR2 FVKESK. The CDR3 loop spans 13 amino acids.

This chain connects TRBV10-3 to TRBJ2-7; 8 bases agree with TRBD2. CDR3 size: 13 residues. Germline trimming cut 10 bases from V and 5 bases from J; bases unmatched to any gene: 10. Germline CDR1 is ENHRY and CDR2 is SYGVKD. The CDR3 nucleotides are TGTGCCAACGGGAGCGGGAGTATCGACGAGCAGTACTTC. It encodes CANGSGSIDEQYF.

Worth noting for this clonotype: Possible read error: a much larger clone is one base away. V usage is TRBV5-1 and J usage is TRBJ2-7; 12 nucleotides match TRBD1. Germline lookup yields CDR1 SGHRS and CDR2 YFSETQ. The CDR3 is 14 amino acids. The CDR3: CASSGRDRGHEQCF. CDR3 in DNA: TGCGCCAGCAGCGGCCGGGACAGGGGGCACGAGCAGTGCTTC.

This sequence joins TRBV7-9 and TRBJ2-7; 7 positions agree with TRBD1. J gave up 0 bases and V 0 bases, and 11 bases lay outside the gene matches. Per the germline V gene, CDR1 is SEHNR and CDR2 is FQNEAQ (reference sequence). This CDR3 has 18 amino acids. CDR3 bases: TGTGCCAGCAGCTTAGCCCTAAGACCAGGGACAGTCTCCTACGAGCAGTACTTC. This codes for CASSLALRPGTVSYEQYF.

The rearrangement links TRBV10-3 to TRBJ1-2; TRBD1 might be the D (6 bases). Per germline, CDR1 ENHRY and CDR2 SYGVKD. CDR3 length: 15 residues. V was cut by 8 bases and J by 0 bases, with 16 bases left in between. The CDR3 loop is CAIPRAEGANYGYTF. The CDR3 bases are TGTGCCATCCCCCGGGCTGAGGGGGCTAACTATGGCTACACCTTC.

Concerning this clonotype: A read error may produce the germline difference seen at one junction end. Written as DNA, the CDR3 is TGTGCCAGCAGTTTTGAGCAGGGGGCGCAGACCCAGTACTTC. It codes for CASSFEQGAQTQYF. The rearrangement links TRBV10-3 to TRBJ2-5; 8 bases line up with TRBD1. Germline V gives CDR1 ENHRY, CDR2 SYGVKD. The CDR3 sequence is 14 residues long.

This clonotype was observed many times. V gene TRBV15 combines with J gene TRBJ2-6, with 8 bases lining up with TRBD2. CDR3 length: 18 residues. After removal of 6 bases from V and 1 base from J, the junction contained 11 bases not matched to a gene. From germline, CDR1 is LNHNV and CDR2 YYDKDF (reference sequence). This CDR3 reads CATRDPLGGGSGANVLTF. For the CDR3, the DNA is TGTGCCACCAGGGACCCCCTCGGGGGGGGGTCTGGGGCCAACGTCCTGACTTTC.

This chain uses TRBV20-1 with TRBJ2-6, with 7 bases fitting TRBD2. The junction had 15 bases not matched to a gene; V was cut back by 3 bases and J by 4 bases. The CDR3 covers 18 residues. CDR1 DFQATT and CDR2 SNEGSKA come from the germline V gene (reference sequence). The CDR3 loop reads CSASSSGAPSLGANVLTF. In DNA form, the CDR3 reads TGCAGTGCTAGCTCGAGCGGGGCCCCTAGTCTCGGGGCCAACGTCCTGACTTTC.

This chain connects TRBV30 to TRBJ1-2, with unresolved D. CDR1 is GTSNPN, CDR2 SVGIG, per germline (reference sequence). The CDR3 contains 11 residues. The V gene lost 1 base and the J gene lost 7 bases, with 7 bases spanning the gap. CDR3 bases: TGTGCCTGGAGTGCTGGGGTTGGCTACACCTTC. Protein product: CAWSAGVGYTF.

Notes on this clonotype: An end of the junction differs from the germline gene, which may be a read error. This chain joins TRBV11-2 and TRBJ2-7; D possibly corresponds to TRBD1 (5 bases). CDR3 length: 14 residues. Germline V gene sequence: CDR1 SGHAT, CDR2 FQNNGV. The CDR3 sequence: CASSQGRQPYEQYF. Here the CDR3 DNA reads TGCGCCAGCAGCCAAGGAAGACAGCCCTACGAGCAGTACTTC.

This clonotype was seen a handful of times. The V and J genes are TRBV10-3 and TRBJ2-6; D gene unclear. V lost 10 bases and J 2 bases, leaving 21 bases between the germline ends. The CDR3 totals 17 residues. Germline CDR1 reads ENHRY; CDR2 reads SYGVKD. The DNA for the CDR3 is TGTGCCAGCAGCAAGACACGAGTTAAAGCTGGGGCCAACGTCCTGACTTTC. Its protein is CASSKTRVKAGANVLTF.

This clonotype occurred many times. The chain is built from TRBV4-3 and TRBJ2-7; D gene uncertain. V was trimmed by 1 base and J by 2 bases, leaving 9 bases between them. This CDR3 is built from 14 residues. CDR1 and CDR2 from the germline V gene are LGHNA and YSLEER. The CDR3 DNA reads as TGCGCCAGCAGCCAAGCAGTGGAAACCTACGAGCAGTACTTC. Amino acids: CASSQAVETYEQYF.

CDR3 sequence reads: CSFRDRQETQYF. The CDR3 DNA reads TGCAGCTTCCGGGACAGGCAAGAGACCCAGTACTTC. V and J are TRBV29-1 and TRBJ2-5; 8 positions agree with TRBD1. Unmatched junction bases numbered 4, after V lost 8 bases and J lost 2 bases. Germline V gene sequence: CDR1 SQVTM, CDR2 ANQGSEA. The CDR3 is made up of 12 amino acids.

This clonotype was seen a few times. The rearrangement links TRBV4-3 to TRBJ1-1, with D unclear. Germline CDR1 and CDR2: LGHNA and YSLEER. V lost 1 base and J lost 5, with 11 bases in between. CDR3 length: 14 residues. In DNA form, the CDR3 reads TGCGCCAGCAGCCAAGGAACCCATGGGACTGAAGCTTTCTTT. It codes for CASSQGTHGTEAFF.